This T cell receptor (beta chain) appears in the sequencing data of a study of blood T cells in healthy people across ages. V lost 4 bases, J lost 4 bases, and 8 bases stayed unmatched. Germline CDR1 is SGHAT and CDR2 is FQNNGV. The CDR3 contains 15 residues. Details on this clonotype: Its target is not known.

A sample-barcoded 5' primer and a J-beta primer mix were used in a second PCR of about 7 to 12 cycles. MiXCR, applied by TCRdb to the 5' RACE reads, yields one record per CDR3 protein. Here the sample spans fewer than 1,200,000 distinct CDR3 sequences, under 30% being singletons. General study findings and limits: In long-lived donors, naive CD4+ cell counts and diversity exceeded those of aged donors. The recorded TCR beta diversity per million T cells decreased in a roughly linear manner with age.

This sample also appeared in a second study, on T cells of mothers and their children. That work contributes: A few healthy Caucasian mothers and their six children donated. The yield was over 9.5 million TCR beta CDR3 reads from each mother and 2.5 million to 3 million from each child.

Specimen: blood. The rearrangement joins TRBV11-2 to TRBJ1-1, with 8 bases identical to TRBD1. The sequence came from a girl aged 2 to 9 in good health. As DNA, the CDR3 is TGTGCCAGCAGCTGGTCCCAGGGGGCTGGCACTGAAGCTTTCTTT. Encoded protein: CASSWSQGAGTEAFF.